These T cell receptor beta chains were read from a single sample in a study of shared clonotypes between healthy human individuals. Assay used: immunoSEQ multiplex PCR; TCRdb lists only in-frame clones, some missing. The sample carries some 2 million clones, about 94% recorded once. The sample comprised naive CD8+ T cells sorted from blood. All receptors come from a man younger than 35 in good health. Each CDR3 is given with its conserved first and last residue. D genes are given only for firm matches. Size is stated for part of the rows, as once, few or many counts, or as a class when the clone is expanded.

J gene | clone size | V gene | D gene | CDR3 DNA | CDR3 protein
TRBJ1-3 | NA | TRBV30 | NA | TGTGCCTGGAGTTTCCCGTCTCTCAGCTCTGGAAACACCATATATTTT | CAWSFPSLSSGNTIYF
TRBJ1-2 | NA | TRBV27 | NA | TGTGCCAGCAGTTTATTAACGGGGAAAGGCTACACCTTC | CASSLLTGKGYTF
TRBJ1-6 | NA | TRBV10-2 | NA | TGCGCCAGCAGTTCGGGGGGGTTGGATTCACCCCTCCACTTT | CASSSGGLDSPLHF
TRBJ1-1 | few | TRBV15 | NA | TGTGCCACCAGCAGAGCCGAGAACACTGAAGCTTTCTTT | CATSRAENTEAFF
TRBJ1-4 | NA | TRBV28 | TRBD1 | TGTGCCACCTGGACAGGGGGCGCGGCCCCTAATGAAAAACTGTTTTTT | CATWTGGAAPNEKLFF
TRBJ2-7 | NA | TRBV4-2 | TRBD1 | TGTGCCAGCAGCCAAGAACAGGGGGCATACGAGCAGTACTTC | CASSQEQGAYEQYF
TRBJ2-7 | once | TRBV5-1 | TRBD2 | TGCGCCAGCAGCTTTGATAGCGGGGTTTCCTACGAGCAGTACTTC | CASSFDSGVSYEQYF
TRBJ2-7 | NA | TRBV27 | TRBD1 | TGTGCCAGCAGTACCGGGACAGGGAACGAGCAGTACTTC | CASSTGTGNEQYF
TRBJ2-2 | NA | TRBV5-1 | NA | TGCGCCAGCAGCTACACGGGAGCGGAGACCGGGGAGCTGTTTTTT | CASSYTGAETGELFF
TRBJ2-7 | NA | TRBV9 | TRBD1 | TGTGCCAGCAGCGCGAACCAGGGGGCAGGGGTCGAGCAGTACTTC | CASSANQGAGVEQYF
TRBJ2-7 | NA | TRBV27 | TRBD2 | TGTGCCAGCAGTCAAATTCCGGGACTAGCGGGACTCGAGCAGTACTTC | CASSQIPGLAGLEQYF
TRBJ2-5 | NA | TRBV5-1 | NA | TGCGCCAGCAGCGCGATGCAAGAGACCCAGTACTTC | CASSAMQETQYF
TRBJ2-7 | NA | TRBV11-2 | TRBD2 | TGTGCCAGCAGCTCCCGGACTAGCGGGTTTTACGAGCAGTACTTC | CASSSRTSGFYEQYF
TRBJ2-3 | NA | TRBV4-1 | TRBD2 | TGCGCCAGCAGCCAAGGACTAGCGGGGGGGCCCTTCCTGGATACGCAGTATTTT | CASSQGLAGGPFLDTQYF
TRBJ2-7 | once | TRBV7-8 | TRBD2 | TGTGCCAGCAGCAAAGCGACTAGCGCCTCCTACGAGCAGTACTTC | CASSKATSASYEQYF
TRBJ2-1 | NA | TRBV7-8 | TRBD2 | TGTGCCAGCAGCTTAGCAGCGGGAGACGACAATGAGCAGTTCTTC | CASSLAAGDDNEQFF
TRBJ2-1 | NA | TRBV13 | TRBD2 | TGTGCCAGCAGCATTGGGACTAGCGGGAGGGCCAATGAGCAGTTCTTC | CASSIGTSGRANEQFF
TRBJ2-1 | once | TRBV11-2 | NA | TGTGCCAGCAGCTTAGGCTCAGGGGTTTGGGAGGAGCAGTTCTTC | CASSLGSGVWEEQFF
TRBJ2-3 | NA | TRBV4-3 | TRBD2 | TGCGCCAGCAGCCACAAGTCACCGGGACTAGCGGGAGAGGAAGATACGCAGTATTTT | CASSHKSPGLAGEEDTQYF
TRBJ1-5 | few | TRBV28 | TRBD1 | TGTGCCAGCAGTGACAGGGGCCATCAGCCCCAGCATTTT | CASSDRGHQPQHF
TRBJ2-7 | NA | TRBV6-1 | TRBD1 | TGTGCCAGCAGTGAAAGGACAGGATCCTACGAGCAGTACTTC | CASSERTGSYEQYF
TRBJ2-5 | NA | TRBV4-1 | NA | TGCGCCAGCAGCCAGAACTCCTTCATTCCCCAAGAGACCCAGTACTTC | CASSQNSFIPQETQYF
TRBJ2-3 | NA | TRBV7-9 | NA | TGTGCCAGTGAAGGGAGCCTTACAGATACGCAGTATTTT | CASEGSLTDTQYF
TRBJ2-2 | NA | TRBV7-6 | NA | TGTGCCAGCAGCCCTGGAAGGGGGGGGACGAGGGAGCTGTTTTTT | CASSPGRGGTRELFF
TRBJ2-3 | NA | TRBV7-9 | NA | TGTGCCAGCAGCTTAAGGGGACAATATGAGGGTACGCAGTATTTT | CASSLRGQYEGTQYF
TRBJ2-2 | NA | TRBV6-5 | NA | TGTGCCAGCAGTTACTCTTCGGATACCGGGGAGCTGTTTTTT | CASSYSSDTGELFF
TRBJ2-7 | NA | TRBV18 | NA | TGTGCCAGCTCACCACCGCCGGGCTACGAGCAGTACTTC | CASSPPPGYEQYF